A single sample gave rise to the 11 T cell receptor beta chains below, sequenced in a study of T cell responses to AZD1222 COVID-19 vaccine. Sequencing used immunoSEQ multiplex PCR; TCRdb keeps in-frame clones, though not all of them. This sample has tens of thousands of clones, with 85% to 95% found just once. The starting material was peripheral blood, obtained on day 0 of MenACWY control vaccination. The source is an adult in good health.

The V gene is TRBV7-6, the J gene TRBJ1-3; TRBD1 agrees at 7 bases. Germline V CDR1 and CDR2: SGHVS, FNYEAQ. This CDR3 comprises 16 residues. The junction had 3 bases not matched to a gene; V was cut back by 1 base and J by 0 bases. The CDR3 DNA sequence: TGTGCCAGCAGCTTAGTTTCAGGGGGCTCTGGAAACACCATATATTTT. This codes for CASSLVSGGSGNTIYF.

The chain combines TRBV25-1 with TRBJ1-4, with no clear D. CDR1 is MGHDK and CDR2 is SYGVNS in the germline V gene. This CDR3 is 12 amino acids long. V was pared by 4 bases and J by 8 bases, with 8 bases between. Here the CDR3 reads CASSGSGEKLFF. CDR3 coding DNA: TGTGCCAGCAGTGGGTCGGGGGAAAAACTGTTTTTT.

The J gene is TRBJ2-2, the V gene TRBV30; 7 bases are shared with TRBD2. CDR3 size: 13 residues. Germline CDR1 and CDR2: GTSNPN and SVGIG (reference sequence). V lost 2 bases to trimming and J lost 3 bases; unmatched junction nucleotides: 0. CDR3 coding DNA: TGTGCCTGGAGTCGGGGGGACACCGGGGAGCTGTTTTTT. It translates to CAWSRGDTGELFF.

The chain is built from TRBV9 and TRBJ2-7, with a tentative D call TRBD2 (5 bases). Germline CDR1 reads SGDLS; CDR2 reads YYNGEE. The CDR3 consists of 14 residues. Trimming stripped 4 bases from V and 5 bases from J, with 16 bases between. The CDR3, as DNA: TGTGCCAGCAGCCCCGCGAGGGCGGGTCACGAGCAGTACTTC. This codes for CASSPARAGHEQYF.

The chain joins TRBV3-1 (or the pseudogene TRBV3-2) to TRBJ2-7; the match to TRBD2 covers 7 bases. The length of the CDR3 is 17 residues. From germline, CDR1 is LGHDT and CDR2 YNNKEL (reference sequence). V dropped 0 bases and J dropped 2; count of bases not matched to a gene: 10. In DNA form, the CDR3 reads TGTGCCAGCAGCCAAGATGTAAGCGCGGGAGTTACCTACGAGCAGTACTTC. Residues: CASSQDVSAGVTYEQYF.

V is TRBV18 and J is TRBJ1-2; 9 bases are shared with TRBD1. This CDR3 contains 14 residues. Looked up from germline, CDR1 is KGHSH and CDR2 is LQKENI. The ends lost 6 bases at V and 6 bases at J; junction bases unmatched: 8. The CDR3 coding sequence is TGTGCCAGCTCGGGGGGACAGGGAAGAGATGGCTACACCTTC. Translating it yields CASSGGQGRDGYTF.

J is TRBJ2-3 and V is TRBV6-4, with 11 positions matching TRBD2. The junction had 4 bases not matched to a gene; V was cut back by 6 bases and J by 2 bases. The CDR3 covers 15 residues. Germline CDR1 reads MRHNA; CDR2 reads SNTAGT. Here the CDR3 DNA reads TGTGCCAGCAGAGTACTAGCGGGGGACACAGATACGCAGTATTTT. It translates to CASRVLAGDTDTQYF.

The chain has TRBV12-3 or TRBV12-4 and TRBJ1-2, with unresolved D. Trimming removed 6 bases at V and 5 bases at J, with 7 bases between. CDR3 size: 11 residues. CDR3 sequence: CASSRGYGYTF. The DNA for the CDR3 is TGTGCCAGCAGCCGAGGATATGGCTACACCTTC.

This chain links TRBV10-3 with TRBJ1-2, with no clear D. Trimming took off 4 bases at V and 3 bases at J, with 15 bases between the two ends. This CDR3 is built from 15 residues. Germline CDR1 ENHRY, CDR2 SYGVKD. The CDR3 spells CAISVFGIGDYGYTF. The CDR3 nucleotides are TGTGCCATCAGTGTTTTTGGTATTGGAGACTATGGCTACACCTTC.

The rearrangement joins TRBV29-1 to TRBJ2-3; 7 bases are a match to TRBD2. The CDR3 totals 14 residues. Trimming took 3 bases from V and 4 from J; bases not matched to a gene: 7. CDR1 is SQVTM, CDR2 ANQGSEA, per germline. CDR3 amino acids: CSVEVAGLSDTQYF. The CDR3 DNA follows: TGCAGCGTTGAGGTAGCGGGTTTATCAGATACGCAGTATTTT.

The chain carries TRBV9 and TRBJ1-1; D is undetermined. The CDR3 length is 15 residues. Germline loops: CDR1 SGDLS, CDR2 YYNGEE. Trimming took off 0 bases at V and 5 bases at J, with 14 bases between the two ends. CDR3 nucleotides: TGTGCCAGCAGCGTAGGGGGTCTATCCGGGACTGAAGCTTTCTTT. Its protein product is CASSVGGLSGTEAFF.